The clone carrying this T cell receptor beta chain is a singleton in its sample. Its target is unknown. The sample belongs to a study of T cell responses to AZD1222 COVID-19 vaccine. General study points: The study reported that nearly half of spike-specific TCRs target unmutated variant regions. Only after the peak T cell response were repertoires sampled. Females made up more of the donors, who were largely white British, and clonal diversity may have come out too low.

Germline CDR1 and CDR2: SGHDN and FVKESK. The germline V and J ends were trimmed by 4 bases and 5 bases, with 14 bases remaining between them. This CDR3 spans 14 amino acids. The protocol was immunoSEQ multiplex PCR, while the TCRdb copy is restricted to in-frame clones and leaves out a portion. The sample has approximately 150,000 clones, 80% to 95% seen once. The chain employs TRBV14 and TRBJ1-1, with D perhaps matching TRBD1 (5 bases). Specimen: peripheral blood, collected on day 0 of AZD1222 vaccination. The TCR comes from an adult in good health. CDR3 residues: CASSPTLGPTEAFF. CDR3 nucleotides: TGTGCCAGCAGCCCGACATTGGGGCCGACTGAAGCTTTCTTT.